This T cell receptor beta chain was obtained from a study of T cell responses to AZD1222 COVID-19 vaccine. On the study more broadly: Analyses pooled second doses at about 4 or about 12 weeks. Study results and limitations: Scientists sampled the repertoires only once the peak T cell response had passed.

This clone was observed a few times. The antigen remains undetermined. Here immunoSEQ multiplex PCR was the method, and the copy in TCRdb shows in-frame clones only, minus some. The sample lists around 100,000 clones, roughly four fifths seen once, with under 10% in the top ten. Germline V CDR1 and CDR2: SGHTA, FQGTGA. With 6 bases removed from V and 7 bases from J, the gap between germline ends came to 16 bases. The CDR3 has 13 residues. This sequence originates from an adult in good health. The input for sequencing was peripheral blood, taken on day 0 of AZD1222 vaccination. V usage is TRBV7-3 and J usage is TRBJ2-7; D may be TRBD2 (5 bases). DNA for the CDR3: TGTGCCAGCAGTGACGGTGGAGGTAGTGAGCAGTACTTC. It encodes CASSDGGGSEQYF.